This section outlines one TCR beta chain sequence together with its context. Study processing details: Using reference gene primer amplification, nucleated cell counts were estimated. Using immunoSEQ multiplex PCR, the repertoire was profiled, and TCRdb retains in-frame clones only, with some absent. V, J and clone size are taken as reported in that table, and D and trimming were inferred from the DNA itself. The profile shows tens of thousands of clones, roughly four fifths of them singletons. The sample comes from a study of blood T cell repertoires in COVID-19. Turning to the study itself: Samples came from the United States, Italy and Spain, spanning acute and convalescent COVID-19. Nucleic acid was either cDNA or gDNA, and it came from T cells, B-cell-depleted T cells, or PBMCs.

The sequencing input was peripheral blood. This receptor was obtained from a human donor with acute or convalescent COVID-19. The donor label of this sample is uncertain.

The CDR3 is CASREWSSGNTIYF. The CDR3 DNA reads TGTGCCAGCAGGGAATGGAGCTCTGGAAACACCATATATTTT. The rearrangement uses TRBV7-2 and TRBJ1-3; unclear D gene. Between the trimmed V and J ends, which lost 6 bases and 0 bases, there was a span of 9 bases. The CDR3 contains 14 residues. Germline CDR1 SGHTA, CDR2 FQGNSA.